This T cell receptor (beta chain) stems from a study of CD8 T cells in ankylosing spondylitis. A remark on this clonotype: The antigen remains unidentified.

General study points: Certain motif variants had earlier appeared in reactive arthritis synovial fluid and blood. Those disease-linked clones were CD8+; they were also relatively rare in peripheral blood. Clones linked to disease were reported to show significant enrichment in matched ankylosing spondylitis synovial fluid.

5'-RACE, quantitative and with molecular barcodes, yielded the TCR beta libraries. In TCRdb, the 5' RACE reads were re-called with MiXCR into one record per CDR3 protein. Here the sample spans about 150,000 distinct CDR3 sequences, 44% being singletons. The specimen sequenced was synovial fluid, either unsorted or a sorted T cell fraction (not recorded which). This receptor was obtained from a male donor with ankylosing spondylitis.

The CDR3: CSARDPGGSTYNEQFF. In DNA form, the CDR3 reads TGCAGTGCTAGAGATCCGGGCGGGAGCACCTACAATGAGCAGTTCTTC. The chain carries TRBV20-1 and TRBJ2-1, with 7 bases fitting TRBD2. The CDR3 runs 16 residues. Germline assignment: CDR1 DFQATT and CDR2 SNEGSKA (reference sequence). The V gene end was trimmed by 0 bases and the J gene end by 2 bases; junction bases not matched to a gene: 7.